The clone carrying this T cell receptor (beta chain) has a handful of counts. Its antigen is still unknown. The record originates from a study of blood T cells in healthy people across ages. Each sample gave at least 7 million isolated PBMCs. Next came a second PCR, run for roughly 6 to 11 cycles, which used a sample-barcoded 5' primer along with a J-beta primer mix. All samples yielded 2.5 million or more CDR3-containing paired-end reads. Each CDR3 protein is one row after TCRdb ran MiXCR on the 5' RACE reads. Of approximately 850,000 distinct CDR3 sequences in the sample, more than 45% were seen once. Study results and caveats: Researchers said unsorted PBMCs prevented a conclusive naive versus antigen-experienced comparison. Per million T cells, TCR beta diversity dropped roughly linearly as age increased.

Sequenced input: blood. This TCR was recovered from a man aged 25-40 years in good health.

In DNA form, the CDR3 reads TGTGCCAGCAGCCAACTAGCGGAGGGGTACAATGAGCAGTTCTTC. Protein product: CASSQLAEGYNEQFF. V and J are TRBV6-5 and TRBJ2-1, with TRBD2 identical over 8 bases. Trimming cost V 6 bases and J 4 bases; bases outside gene matches: 8. Germline CDR1 MNHEY, CDR2 SVGAGI. The CDR3 loop spans 15 amino acids.